This TCR beta chain was sequenced in a study of blood T cell repertoires in COVID-19. The V gene's germline CDR1 is SEHNR and CDR2 FQNEAQ (reference sequence). There are 9 residues in the CDR3. TCRdb keeps only in-frame clones here, not all; method: immunoSEQ multiplex PCR. The sample lists a few hundred thousand clones, 86% occurring once. Sequences were obtained from peripheral blood. This clonotype was obtained from a man younger than 35 with active or convalescent COVID-19. The rearrangement links TRBV7-9 to TRBJ2-1; no firm D call. CDR3 loop: CAIRSEQFF. The CDR3 region has the DNA TGTGCTATCAGGTCTGAGCAGTTCTTC.